This T cell receptor beta chain was observed in a study of control samples from healthy donors and cancer patients. Profiled with immunoSEQ multiplex PCR; TCRdb holds only in-frame clones, not every one. The data show 100,000 to 150,000 clones, 85% to 95% seen once. This receptor was identified in an elderly man with head and neck cancer. The sample was PBMCs.

The CDR3 DNA follows: TGCGCCAGCAGAAGACAGGAGAGCACAGATACGCAGTATTTT. Amino acids: CASRRQESTDTQYF. The J gene is TRBJ2-3, the V gene TRBV5-1; perhaps TRBD1 as D (6 bases). The ends were cut back, 5 bases at V and 0 bases at J, with 10 bases in the middle. Per germline, CDR1 SGHRS and CDR2 YFSETQ. This CDR3 has 14 residues.